A selection of T cell receptor beta chains follows, all from one sample in a study of shared clonotypes between healthy human individuals. Assay: immunoSEQ multiplex PCR; the TCRdb copy retains only in-frame clones and omits some. The sample carries about 2.1 million clones, just over 90% recorded once. Sequenced input: naive CD8+ T cells from PBMCs. These receptor sequences come from a man between 18 and 29 years old in good health. Some clones in this sample may be carry-over from other donors' samples. CDR3s include the opening cysteine and the closing phenylalanine or tryptophan. Fields, in order: CDR3 protein, CDR3 DNA, D gene, clone size, V gene, J gene. D genes are given only for firm matches. Clone size is shown for a subset of rows, as once, few, many or a class of expanded clone.

CDR3 protein: CASSQSGSEGTEAFF
CDR3 DNA: TGTGCCAGCAGCCAATCGGGGTCGGAAGGCACTGAAGCTTTCTTT
D gene: NA
clone size: NA
V gene: TRBV16
J gene: TRBJ1-1

CDR3 protein: CASSIQGTEYGYTF
CDR3 DNA: TGTGCCAGTAGTATCCAAGGCACCGAATATGGCTACACCTTC
D gene: NA
clone size: NA
V gene: TRBV19
J gene: TRBJ1-2

CDR3 protein: CASSHPWGDGYTF
CDR3 DNA: TGTGCCAGCAGTCACCCCTGGGGCGATGGCTACACCTTC
D gene: NA
clone size: NA
V gene: TRBV27
J gene: TRBJ1-2

CDR3 protein: CASSLGDNSYEQYF
CDR3 DNA: TGTGCCAGCAGCTTGGGAGACAACTCCTACGAGCAGTACTTC
D gene: NA
clone size: NA
V gene: TRBV5-6
J gene: TRBJ2-7

CDR3 protein: CASSPDYNEQFF
CDR3 DNA: TGCGCCAGCAGCCCCGACTACAATGAGCAGTTCTTC
D gene: NA
clone size: NA
V gene: TRBV5-1
J gene: TRBJ2-1

CDR3 protein: CASSLGVWDGQGYTF
CDR3 DNA: TGTGCCAGCAGCTTAGGGGTGTGGGACGGCCAAGGCTACACCTTC
D gene: NA
clone size: NA
V gene: TRBV13
J gene: TRBJ1-2

CDR3 protein: CASSPTGPNTEAFF
CDR3 DNA: TGTGCCAGCAGTCCCACAGGGCCGAACACTGAAGCTTTCTTT
D gene: NA
clone size: few
V gene: TRBV27
J gene: TRBJ1-1

CDR3 protein: CASSRAGGTEAFF
CDR3 DNA: TGTGCCAGCAGCCGGGCAGGGGGCACTGAAGCTTTCTTT
D gene: TRBD1
clone size: few
V gene: TRBV7-9
J gene: TRBJ1-1

CDR3 protein: CASSLAPGRAGHNEQFF
CDR3 DNA: TGTGCCAGCAGCTTAGCTCCCGGGAGGGCCGGACACAATGAGCAGTTCTTC
D gene: TRBD2
clone size: NA
V gene: TRBV11-3
J gene: TRBJ2-1

CDR3 protein: CASSLIRDDTEAFF
CDR3 DNA: TGTGCCAGCAGTTTAATCAGGGATGACACTGAAGCTTTCTTT
D gene: NA
clone size: once
V gene: TRBV27
J gene: TRBJ1-1

CDR3 protein: CATTESGVGLAGDRETQYF
CDR3 DNA: TGTGCCACCACCGAATCGGGTGTAGGACTAGCGGGAGACCGTGAGACCCAGTACTTC
D gene: TRBD2
clone size: NA
V gene: TRBV10-3
J gene: TRBJ2-5

CDR3 protein: CASSVGEGTGEALYF
CDR3 DNA: NA
D gene: NA
clone size: once
V gene: TRBV9
J gene: TRBJ2-7

CDR3 protein: CASSLTLGGGQETQYF
CDR3 DNA: TGTGCCAGCAGCTTAACCCTCGGGGGAGGCCAAGAGACCCAGTACTTC
D gene: NA
clone size: NA
V gene: TRBV7-8
J gene: TRBJ2-5

CDR3 protein: CASSLGLASSYEQYF
CDR3 DNA: TGTGCCAGCAGCCTGGGCCTAGCAAGCTCCTACGAGCAGTACTTC
D gene: NA
clone size: NA
V gene: TRBV2
J gene: TRBJ2-7

CDR3 protein: CASSSGIHNEQFF
CDR3 DNA: TGCGCCAGCTCAAGCGGGATCCACAATGAGCAGTTCTTC
D gene: TRBD2
clone size: NA
V gene: TRBV5-1
J gene: TRBJ2-1

CDR3 protein: CASSWTPGLKTEAFF
CDR3 DNA: TGTGCCAGCAGCTGGACGCCCGGGCTTAAGACTGAAGCTTTCTTT
D gene: NA
clone size: NA
V gene: TRBV11-2
J gene: TRBJ1-1

CDR3 protein: CASSLSRASNKFF
CDR3 DNA: TGTGCCAGCAGTTTATCGAGGGCTAGCAATAAGTTCTTC
D gene: NA
clone size: NA
V gene: TRBV27
J gene: TRBJ2-1

CDR3 protein: CASRPGPGGETQYF
CDR3 DNA: TGTGCCAGCAGACCCGGACCCGGGGGAGAGACCCAGTACTTC
D gene: NA
clone size: NA
V gene: TRBV9
J gene: TRBJ2-5

CDR3 protein: CASSRTLAGNTEAFF
CDR3 DNA: TGCGCCAGCAGTAGGACGCTCGCGGGGAACACTGAAGCTTTCTTT
D gene: NA
clone size: few
V gene: TRBV10-1
J gene: TRBJ1-1

CDR3 protein: CASSSRDTLYEQYF
CDR3 DNA: TGTGCCAGCAGCTCCCGGGACACCTTGTACGAGCAGTACTTC
D gene: NA
clone size: NA
V gene: TRBV11-2
J gene: TRBJ2-7

CDR3 protein: CATLTVSTYNEQFF
CDR3 DNA: TGTGCCACCTTGACAGTATCGACGTACAATGAGCAGTTCTTC
D gene: NA
clone size: NA
V gene: TRBV13
J gene: TRBJ2-1

CDR3 protein: CASSWDRGLVGLGYTF
CDR3 DNA: TGTGCCAGCAGCTGGGACAGGGGATTAGTGGGTCTTGGCTACACCTTC
D gene: TRBD1
clone size: NA
V gene: TRBV5-6
J gene: TRBJ1-2